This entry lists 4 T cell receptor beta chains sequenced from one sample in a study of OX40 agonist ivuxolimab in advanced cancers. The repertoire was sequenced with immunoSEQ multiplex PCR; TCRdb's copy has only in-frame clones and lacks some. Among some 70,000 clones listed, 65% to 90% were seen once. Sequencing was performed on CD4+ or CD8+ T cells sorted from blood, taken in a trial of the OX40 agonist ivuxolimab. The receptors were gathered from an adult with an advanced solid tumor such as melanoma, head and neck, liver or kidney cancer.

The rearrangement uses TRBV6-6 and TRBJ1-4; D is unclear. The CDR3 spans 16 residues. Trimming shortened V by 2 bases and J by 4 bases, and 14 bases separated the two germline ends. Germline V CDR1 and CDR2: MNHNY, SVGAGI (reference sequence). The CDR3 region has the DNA TGTGCCAGCAGTTACAGGGAGGCAGGTGGTAATGAAAAACTGTTTTTT. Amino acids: CASSYREAGGNEKLFF.

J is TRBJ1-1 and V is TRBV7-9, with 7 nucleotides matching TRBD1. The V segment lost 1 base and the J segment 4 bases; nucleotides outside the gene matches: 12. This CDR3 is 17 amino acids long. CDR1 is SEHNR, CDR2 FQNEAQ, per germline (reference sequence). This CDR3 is CASSLGLGGGSRTEAFF. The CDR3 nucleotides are TGTGCCAGCAGCTTAGGCTTAGGGGGCGGGAGTCGCACTGAAGCTTTCTTT.

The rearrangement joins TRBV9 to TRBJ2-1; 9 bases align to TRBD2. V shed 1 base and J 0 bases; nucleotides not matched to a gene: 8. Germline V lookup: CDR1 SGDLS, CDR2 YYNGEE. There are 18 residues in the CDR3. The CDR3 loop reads CASSVMRGGRGSYNEQFF. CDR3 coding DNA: TGTGCCAGCAGCGTAATGCGGGGGGGCCGTGGCTCCTACAATGAGCAGTTCTTC. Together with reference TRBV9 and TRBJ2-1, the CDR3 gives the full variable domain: DSGVTQTPKHLITATGQRVTLRCSPRSGDLSVYWYQQSLDQGLQFLIQYYNGEERAKGNILERFSAQQFPDLHSELNLSSLELGDSALYFCASSVMRGGRGSYNEQFFGPGTRLTVL.

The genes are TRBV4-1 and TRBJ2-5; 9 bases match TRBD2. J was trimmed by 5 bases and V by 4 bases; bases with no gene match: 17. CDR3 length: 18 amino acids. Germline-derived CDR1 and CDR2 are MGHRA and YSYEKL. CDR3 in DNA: TGCGCCAGCAGCCGGTCGGGACTAGCTGGCGCCCGTGGGGAGACCCAGTACTTC. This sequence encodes CASSRSGLAGARGETQYF.